This TCR beta chain was captured in a study of blood T cell repertoires in COVID-19. The V gene's germline CDR1 is SGHRS and CDR2 YFSETQ. The CDR3 contains 15 residues. With V trimmed by 4 bases and J by 7 bases, 6 bases remained unmatched. Some clones are missing from TCRdb's copy, which holds only in-frame ones; the method was immunoSEQ multiplex PCR. The table has some 300,000 clones, around 91% seen once. The TCR sequence derives from a woman in her forties who had recovered from COVID-19. Specimen: PBMCs or T cells enriched from blood (not recorded which). The chain uses TRBV5-1 and TRBJ2-1; 12 bases map to TRBD2. This CDR3 is CASSITSGGFNEQFF. In DNA, the CDR3 is TGCGCCAGCAGCATAACTAGCGGGGGGTTTAATGAGCAGTTCTTC.